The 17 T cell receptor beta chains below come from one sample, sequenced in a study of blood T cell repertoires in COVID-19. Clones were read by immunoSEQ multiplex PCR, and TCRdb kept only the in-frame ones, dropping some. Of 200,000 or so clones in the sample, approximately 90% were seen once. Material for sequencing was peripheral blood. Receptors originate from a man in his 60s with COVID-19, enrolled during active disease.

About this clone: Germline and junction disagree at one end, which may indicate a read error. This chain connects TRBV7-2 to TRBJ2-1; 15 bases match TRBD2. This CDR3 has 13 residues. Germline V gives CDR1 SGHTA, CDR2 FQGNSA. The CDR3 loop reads CASSFGLAGGPIF. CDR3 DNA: TGTGCCAGCAGCTTTGGACTAGCGGGGGGGCCGATCTTC.

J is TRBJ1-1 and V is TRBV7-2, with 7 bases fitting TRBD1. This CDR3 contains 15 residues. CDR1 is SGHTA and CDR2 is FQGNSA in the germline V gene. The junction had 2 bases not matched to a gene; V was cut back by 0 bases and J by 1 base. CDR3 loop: CASSLADRANTEAFF. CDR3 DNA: TGTGCCAGCAGCTTAGCAGACAGGGCGAACACTGAAGCTTTCTTT.

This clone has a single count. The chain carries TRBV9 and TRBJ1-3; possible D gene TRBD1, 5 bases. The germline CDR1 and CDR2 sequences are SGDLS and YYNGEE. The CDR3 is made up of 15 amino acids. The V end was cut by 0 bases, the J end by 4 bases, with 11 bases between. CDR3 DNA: TGTGCCAGCAGCGTAGTGGGACTGGCGGGAAACACCATATATTTT. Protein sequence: CASSVVGLAGNTIYF.

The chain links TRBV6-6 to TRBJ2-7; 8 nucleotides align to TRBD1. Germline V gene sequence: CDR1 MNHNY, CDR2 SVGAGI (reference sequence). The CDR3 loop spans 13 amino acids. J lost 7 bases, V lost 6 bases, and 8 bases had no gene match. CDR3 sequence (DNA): TGTGCCAGCAGGCTCGGGACAGGTGGGGAGCAGTACTTC. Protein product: CASRLGTGGEQYF.

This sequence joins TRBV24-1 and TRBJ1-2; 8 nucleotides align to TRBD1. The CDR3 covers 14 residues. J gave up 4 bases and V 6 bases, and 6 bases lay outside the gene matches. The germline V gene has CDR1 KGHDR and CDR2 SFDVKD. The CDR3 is CATSHAQGAYGYTF. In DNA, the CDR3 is TGTGCCACCAGTCATGCGCAGGGGGCCTATGGCTACACCTTC.

CDR3 amino acids: CASRTDGSNQPQHF. DNA of the CDR3: TGTGCCAGCAGGACAGACGGTAGCAATCAGCCCCAGCATTTT. The chain links TRBV2 to TRBJ1-5; tentative D call: TRBD1 (5 bases). Trimming left V 6 bases short and J 0 bases short, with 9 bases between. Per the germline V gene, CDR1 is SNHLY and CDR2 is FYNNEI. The CDR3 runs 14 residues.

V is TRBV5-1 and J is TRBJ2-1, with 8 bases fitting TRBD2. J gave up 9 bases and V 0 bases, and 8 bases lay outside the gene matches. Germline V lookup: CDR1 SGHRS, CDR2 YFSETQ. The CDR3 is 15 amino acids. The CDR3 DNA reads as TGCGCCAGCAGCTTGGACGGGAGGGACATCAGTGAGCAGTTCTTC. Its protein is CASSLDGRDISEQFF. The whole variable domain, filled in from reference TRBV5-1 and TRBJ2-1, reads KAGVTQTPRYLIKTRGQQVTLSCSPISGHRSVSWYQQTPGQGLQFLFEYFSETQRNKGNFPGRFSGRQFSNSRSEMNVSTLELGDSALYLCASSLDGRDISEQFFGPGTRLTVL.

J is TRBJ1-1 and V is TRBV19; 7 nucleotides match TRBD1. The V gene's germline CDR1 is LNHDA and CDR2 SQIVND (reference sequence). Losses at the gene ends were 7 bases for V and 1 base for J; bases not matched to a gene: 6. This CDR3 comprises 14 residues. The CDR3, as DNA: TGTGCCAGTACCCAGACAGGGTGGAACACTGAAGCTTTCTTT. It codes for CASTQTGWNTEAFF.

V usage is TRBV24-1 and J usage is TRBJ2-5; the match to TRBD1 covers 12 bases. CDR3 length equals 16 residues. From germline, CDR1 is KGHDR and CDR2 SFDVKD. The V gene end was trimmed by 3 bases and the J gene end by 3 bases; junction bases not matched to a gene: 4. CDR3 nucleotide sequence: TGTGCCACCAGTGATCCCGGGACAGGGGGCAAAGAGACCCAGTACTTC. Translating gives CATSDPGTGGKETQYF.

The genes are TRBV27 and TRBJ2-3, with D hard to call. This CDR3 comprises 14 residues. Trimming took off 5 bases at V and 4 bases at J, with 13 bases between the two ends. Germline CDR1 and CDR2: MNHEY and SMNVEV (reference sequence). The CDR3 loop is CASSVKSESDTQYF. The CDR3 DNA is TGTGCCAGCAGTGTAAAAAGCGAATCAGATACGCAGTATTTT.

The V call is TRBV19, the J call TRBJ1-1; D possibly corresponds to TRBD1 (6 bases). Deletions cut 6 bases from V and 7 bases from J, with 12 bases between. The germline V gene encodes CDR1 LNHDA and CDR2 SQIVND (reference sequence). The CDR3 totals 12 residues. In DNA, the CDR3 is TGTGCCAGTAGACACAGGGTGGGTGAAGCTTTCTTT. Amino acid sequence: CASRHRVGEAFF.

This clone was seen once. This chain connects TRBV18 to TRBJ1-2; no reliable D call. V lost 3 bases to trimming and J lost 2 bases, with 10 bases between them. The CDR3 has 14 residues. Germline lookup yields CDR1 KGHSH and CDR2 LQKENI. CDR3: CASSPGRANYGYTF. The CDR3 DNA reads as TGTGCCAGCTCACCGGGGAGGGCGAACTATGGCTACACCTTC. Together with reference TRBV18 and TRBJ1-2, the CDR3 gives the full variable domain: NAGVMQNPRHLVRRRGQEARLRCSPMKGHSHVYWYRQLPEEGLKFMVYLQKENIIDESGMPKERFSAEFPKEGPSILRIQQVVRGDSAAYFCASSPGRANYGYTFGSGTRLTVV.

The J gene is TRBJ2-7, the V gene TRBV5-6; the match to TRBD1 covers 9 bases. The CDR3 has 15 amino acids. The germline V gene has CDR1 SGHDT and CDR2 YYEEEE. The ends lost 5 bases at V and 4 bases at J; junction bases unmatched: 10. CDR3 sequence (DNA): TGTGCCAGCAGTTTACTACAGGGGGCAAGATACGAGCAGTACTTC. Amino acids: CASSLLQGARYEQYF.

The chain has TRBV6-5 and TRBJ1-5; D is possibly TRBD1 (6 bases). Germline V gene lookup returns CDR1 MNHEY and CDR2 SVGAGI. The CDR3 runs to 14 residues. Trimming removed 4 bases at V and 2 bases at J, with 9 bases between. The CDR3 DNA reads TGTGCCAGCAGTTCCTACAGGGGCAATCAGCCCCAGCATTTT. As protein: CASSSYRGNQPQHF.

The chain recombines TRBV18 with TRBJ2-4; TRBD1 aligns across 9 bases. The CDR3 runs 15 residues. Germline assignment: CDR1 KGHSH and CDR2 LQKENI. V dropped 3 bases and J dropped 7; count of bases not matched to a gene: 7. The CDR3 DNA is TGTGCCAGCTCACCCCGGACAGGGGTGAGGAACATTCAGTACTTC. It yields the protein CASSPRTGVRNIQYF.

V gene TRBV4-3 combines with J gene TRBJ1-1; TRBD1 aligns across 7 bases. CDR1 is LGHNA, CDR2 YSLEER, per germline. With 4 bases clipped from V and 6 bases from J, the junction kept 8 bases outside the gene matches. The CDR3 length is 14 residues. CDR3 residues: CASSPVEGAAEAFF. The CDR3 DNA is TGCGCCAGCAGCCCGGTTGAGGGGGCAGCTGAAGCTTTCTTT.

CDR3 loop: CASSAGQGSFLNTEAFF. The DNA for the CDR3 is TGTGCCAGCAGCGCTGGACAGGGGTCGTTCTTGAACACTGAAGCTTTCTTT. The chain couples TRBV9 to TRBJ1-1; TRBD1 matches 9 bases. The germline CDR1 and CDR2 sequences are SGDLS and YYNGEE. V shed 3 bases and J 0 bases; nucleotides not matched to a gene: 9. This CDR3 is built from 17 residues.